This T cell receptor beta chain was identified in a study of T cell responses to AZD1222 COVID-19 vaccine. Study-wide points: Donors were mostly white British, more females; clonal diversity possibly underestimated.

This CDR3 has 16 residues. V lost 1 base to trimming and J lost 5 bases; unmatched junction nucleotides: 11. Germline CDR1 is SGHKS and CDR2 is YYEKEE (reference sequence). Second-dose intervals of approximately 4 or approximately 12 weeks were pooled. As to this clone: No antigen is known for it.

The table came from immunoSEQ multiplex PCR; TCRdb's copy has only in-frame clones and leaves some out. In the table there are about 94,000 clones, around 89% of which are singletons. The receptor's source is an adult who received the AZD1222 COVID-19 vaccine. This specimen was peripheral blood, taken 28 days after the second AZD1222 dose. The genes are TRBV5-5 and TRBJ2-5; 7 nucleotides agree with TRBD1. The CDR3 bases are TGTGCCAGCAGCTTGCAACCGGGACAGCCCTGGGAGACCCAGTACTTC. Protein product: CASSLQPGQPWETQYF.